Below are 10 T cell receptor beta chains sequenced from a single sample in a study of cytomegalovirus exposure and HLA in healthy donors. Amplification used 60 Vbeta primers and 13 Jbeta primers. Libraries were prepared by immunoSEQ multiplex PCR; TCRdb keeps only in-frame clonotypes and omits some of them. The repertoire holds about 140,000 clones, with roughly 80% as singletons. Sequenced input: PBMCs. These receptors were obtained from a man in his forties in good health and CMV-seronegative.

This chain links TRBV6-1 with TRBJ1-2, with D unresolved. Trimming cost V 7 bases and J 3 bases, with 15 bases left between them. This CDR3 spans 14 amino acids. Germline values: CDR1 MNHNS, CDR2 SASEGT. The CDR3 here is CASIPELSDYGYTF. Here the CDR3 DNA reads TGTGCCAGCATTCCCGAGCTCTCCGACTATGGCTACACCTTC.

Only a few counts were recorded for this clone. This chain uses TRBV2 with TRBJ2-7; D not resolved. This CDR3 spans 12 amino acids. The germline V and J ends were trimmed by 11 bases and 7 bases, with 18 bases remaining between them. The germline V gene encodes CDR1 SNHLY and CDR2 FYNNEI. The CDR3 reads CAHGNSPSEQYF. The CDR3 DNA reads TGTGCCCACGGAAACAGCCCCTCTGAGCAGTACTTC.

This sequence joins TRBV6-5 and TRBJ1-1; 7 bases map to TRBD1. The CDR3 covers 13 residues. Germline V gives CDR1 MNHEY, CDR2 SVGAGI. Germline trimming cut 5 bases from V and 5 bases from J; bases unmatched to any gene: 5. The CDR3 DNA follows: TGTGCCAGCAGTGGGACAGTCCGGACTGAAGCTTTCTTT. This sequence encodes CASSGTVRTEAFF.

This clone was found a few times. The CDR3 protein is CASSPTGFTNTGELFF. CDR3 nucleotide sequence: TGTGCCAGCAGTCCCACAGGTTTTACGAACACCGGGGAGCTGTTTTTT. V gene TRBV28 combines with J gene TRBJ2-2; the D gene is possibly TRBD1 (5 bases). CDR3 size: 16 residues. The V gene lost 5 bases and the J gene lost 0 bases, with 13 bases spanning the gap. Germline V gene sequence: CDR1 MDHEN, CDR2 SYDVKM.

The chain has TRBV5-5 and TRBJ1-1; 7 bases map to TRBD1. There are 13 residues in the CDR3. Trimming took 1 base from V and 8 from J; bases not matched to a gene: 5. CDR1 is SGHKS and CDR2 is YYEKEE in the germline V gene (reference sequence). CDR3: CASSLFVRGEAFF. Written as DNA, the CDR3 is TGTGCCAGCAGCTTGTTCGTCAGGGGGGAAGCTTTCTTT.

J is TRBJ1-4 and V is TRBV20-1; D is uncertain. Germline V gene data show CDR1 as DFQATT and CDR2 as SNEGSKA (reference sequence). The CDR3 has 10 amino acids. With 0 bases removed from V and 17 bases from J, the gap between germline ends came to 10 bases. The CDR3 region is CSARDGRHFF. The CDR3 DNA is TGCAGTGCTAGAGACGGTAGACATTTTTTT.

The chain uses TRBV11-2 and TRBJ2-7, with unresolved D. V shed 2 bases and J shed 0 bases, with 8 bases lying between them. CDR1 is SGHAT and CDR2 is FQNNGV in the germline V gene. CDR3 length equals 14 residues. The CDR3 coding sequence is TGTGCCAGCAGCTTATTAGTGGTCTCCTACGAGCAGTACTTC. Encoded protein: CASSLLVVSYEQYF. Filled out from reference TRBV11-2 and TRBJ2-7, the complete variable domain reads EAGVAQSPRYKIIEKRQSVAFWCNPISGHATLYWYQQILGQGPKLLIQFQNNGVVDDSQLPKDRFSAERLKGVDSTLKIQPAKLEDSAVYLCASSLLVVSYEQYFGPGTRLTVT.

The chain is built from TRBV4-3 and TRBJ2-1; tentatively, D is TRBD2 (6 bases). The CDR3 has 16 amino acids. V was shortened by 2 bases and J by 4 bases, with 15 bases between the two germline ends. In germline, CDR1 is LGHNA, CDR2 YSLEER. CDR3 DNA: TGCGCCAGCAGCCAATATTCGGGGGAGATTTACAATGAGCAGTTCTTC. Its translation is CASSQYSGEIYNEQFF.

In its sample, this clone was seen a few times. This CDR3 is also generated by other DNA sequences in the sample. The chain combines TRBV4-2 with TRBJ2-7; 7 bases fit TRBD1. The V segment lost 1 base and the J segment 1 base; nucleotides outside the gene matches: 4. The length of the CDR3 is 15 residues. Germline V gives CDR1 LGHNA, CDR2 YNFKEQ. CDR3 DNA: TGTGCCAGCAGCCAAGTCCGGGACAGTTCCTACGAGCAGTACTTC. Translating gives CASSQVRDSSYEQYF.

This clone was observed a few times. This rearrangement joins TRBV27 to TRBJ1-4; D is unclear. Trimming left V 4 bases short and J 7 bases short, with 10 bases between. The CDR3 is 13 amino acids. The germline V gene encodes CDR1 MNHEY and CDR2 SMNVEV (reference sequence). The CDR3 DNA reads TGTGCCAGCAGTTACCGGGAAGGTGAAAAACTGTTTTTT. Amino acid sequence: CASSYREGEKLFF.